These 20 T cell receptor beta chains were sequenced from one sample in a study of cytotoxic CD8 clonotypes in ibrutinib-treated CLL. Here immunoSEQ multiplex PCR was the method, and the copy in TCRdb shows in-frame clones only, minus some. The profile shows 30,000 to 40,000 clones, just over 70% of them singletons. The source was PBMCs, collected at disease progression, from a patient treated with ibrutinib. These receptors were taken from a human donor with chronic lymphocytic leukemia.

V and J are TRBV5-6 and TRBJ2-3; 11 nucleotides match TRBD2. The trim removed 7 bases at V and 0 bases at J, leaving 13 bases unmatched. CDR3 length: 18 residues. Germline loops: CDR1 SGHDT, CDR2 YYEEEE. The CDR3 is CASLRKTSGATSTDTQYF. CDR3 sequence (DNA): TGTGCCAGCCTTCGAAAGACTAGCGGGGCCACTAGCACAGATACGCAGTATTTT.

A single count supports this clone. The gene calls are TRBV9 and TRBJ1-1, with a possible D match to TRBD1 (5 bases). The V end was cut by 4 bases, the J end by 4 bases, with 11 bases between. CDR3 length: 13 residues. The germline V gene has CDR1 SGDLS and CDR2 YYNGEE. This CDR3 is CASSPGRGTEAFF. CDR3 in DNA: TGTGCCAGCAGCCCGGGGCGGGGCACTGAAGCTTTCTTT. The entire variable domain, with the rest obtained from reference TRBV9 and TRBJ1-1, is as follows: DSGVTQTPKHLITATGQRVTLRCSPRSGDLSVYWYQQSLDQGLQFLIQYYNGEERAKGNILERFSAQQFPDLHSELNLSSLELGDSALYFCASSPGRGTEAFFGQGTRLTVV.

This chain connects TRBV30 to TRBJ1-6; unclear D gene. V lost 5 bases and J 7 bases, leaving 9 bases between the germline ends. Germline-derived CDR1 and CDR2 are GTSNPN and SVGIG (reference sequence). There are 12 residues in the CDR3. The chain's CDR3 is CAWERLNSPLHF. As DNA, the CDR3 is TGTGCCTGGGAGAGGCTAAATTCACCCCTCCACTTT. Full variable domain (remainder filled in from reference TRBV30 and TRBJ1-6): SQTIHQWPATLVQPVGSPLSLECTVEGTSNPNLYWYRQAAGRGLQLLFYSVGIGQISSEVPQNLSASRPQDRQFILSSKKLLLSDSGFYLCAWERLNSPLHFGNGTRLTVT.

The chain is built from TRBV9 and TRBJ1-1; D gene uncertain. V lost 0 bases to trimming and J lost 8 bases, with 8 bases between them. Germline V gives CDR1 SGDLS, CDR2 YYNGEE. The CDR3 is 12 amino acids. CDR3 nucleotide sequence: TGTGCCAGCAGCGTAGGATCGGGGGAAGCTTTCTTT. This translates into CASSVGSGEAFF. Complete variable domain (other parts from reference TRBV9 and TRBJ1-1): DSGVTQTPKHLITATGQRVTLRCSPRSGDLSVYWYQQSLDQGLQFLIQYYNGEERAKGNILERFSAQQFPDLHSELNLSSLELGDSALYFCASSVGSGEAFFGQGTRLTVV.

The genes are TRBV19 and TRBJ2-3, with D possibly being TRBD1 (6 bases). Germline CDR1 LNHDA, CDR2 SQIVND (reference sequence). The V end was cut by 4 bases, the J end by 2 bases, with 10 bases between. CDR3 size: 14 residues. CDR3 region: CASSTTGFTDTQYF. The CDR3 bases are TGTGCCAGTAGTACCACAGGGTTCACAGATACGCAGTATTTT.

The V call is TRBV5-1, the J call TRBJ1-3; D may be TRBD1 (5 bases). This CDR3 contains 15 residues. Looked up from germline, CDR1 is SGHRS and CDR2 is YFSETQ. The V gene lost 0 bases and the J gene lost 0 bases, with 7 bases spanning the gap. The CDR3: CASSLGGTSGNTIYF. CDR3 nucleotide sequence: TGCGCCAGCAGCTTGGGAGGGACCTCTGGAAACACCATATATTTT.

The CDR3 nucleotides are TGTGCCAGCAGCTTAAGGCTCGGGGAGCTGTTTTTT. Protein sequence: CASSLRLGELFF. The rearrangement joins TRBV7-3 to TRBJ2-2; D ambiguous. The CDR3 has 12 amino acids. Germline loops: CDR1 SGHTA, CDR2 FQGTGA. The ends were cut back, 1 base at V and 7 bases at J, with 4 bases in the middle. The complete variable domain, with remaining parts taken from reference TRBV7-3 and TRBJ2-2, reads GAGVSQTPSNKVTEKGKYVELRCDPISGHTALYWYRQSLGQGPEFLIYFQGTGAADDSGLPNDRFFAVRPEGSVSTLKIQRTERGDSAVYLCASSLRLGELFFGEGSRLTVL.

The genes are TRBV29-1 and TRBJ2-3, with TRBD2 as a possible D gene (6 bases). Germline V gene sequence: CDR1 SQVTM, CDR2 ANQGSEA. The ends were cut back, 3 bases at V and 2 bases at J, with 6 bases in the middle. CDR3 size: 12 residues. CDR3 loop: CSVEDYTDTQYF. DNA for the CDR3: TGCAGCGTTGAGGACTACACAGATACGCAGTATTTT.

The genes are TRBV30 and TRBJ2-3; D possibly uses TRBD1 or TRBD2 (5 bases each). The CDR3 covers 13 residues. The V gene lost 8 bases and the J gene lost 1 base, with 13 bases spanning the gap. The germline V gene encodes CDR1 GTSNPN and CDR2 SVGIG (reference sequence). CDR3 coding DNA: TGTGCCGCGAGCCAGGGAGGCACAGATACGCAGTATTTT. The encoded protein is CAASQGGTDTQYF.

This chain uses TRBV14 with TRBJ2-7; perhaps TRBD1 as D (5 bases). CDR3 length equals 14 residues. Germline lookup yields CDR1 SGHDN and CDR2 FVKESK. V dropped 1 base and J dropped 2 bases, with 9 bases sitting between them. The CDR3 DNA sequence: TGTGCCAGCAGCCAAGGACAGCGCACCTACGAGCAGTACTTC. Translation gives CASSQGQRTYEQYF.

This chain joins TRBV27 and TRBJ1-1, with D perhaps matching TRBD1 (6 bases). CDR3 length equals 14 residues. The V and J ends lost 5 bases and 11 bases respectively, with 21 bases between them. Germline V gene lookup returns CDR1 MNHEY and CDR2 SMNVEV (reference sequence). The CDR3 DNA reads as TGTGCCAGCAGTCCACAGGGCATCCCCCAAGTGGCTTTCTTT. It codes for CASSPQGIPQVAFF.

The chain is built from TRBV10-2 and TRBJ1-4; D might be TRBD1 (5 bases). The CDR3 consists of 15 residues. Trimming took off 3 bases at V and 10 bases at J, with 18 bases between the two ends. Germline CDR1 and CDR2: WSHSY and SAAADI. This chain's CDR3 is CASSEKTAREGKLFF. Here the CDR3 DNA reads TGCGCCAGCAGTGAAAAGACAGCCCGAGAGGGAAAACTGTTTTTT.

The chain uses TRBV7-9 and TRBJ1-6; 7 bases line up with TRBD1. This CDR3 has 15 residues. V lost 5 bases to trimming and J lost 7 bases; unmatched junction nucleotides: 8. Germline V CDR1 and CDR2: SEHNR, FQNEAQ (reference sequence). CDR3 residues: CASSPMGQRNSPLHF. CDR3 DNA sequence: TGTGCCAGCAGCCCCATGGGACAGAGAAATTCACCCCTCCACTTT.

The chain uses TRBV7-9 and TRBJ2-1; TRBD2 might be the D (5 bases). Trimming left V 5 bases short and J 9 bases short, with 14 bases between. The CDR3 is 13 amino acids. Germline V CDR1 and CDR2: SEHNR, FQNEAQ (reference sequence). In DNA form, the CDR3 reads TGTGCCAGCAGCCCTACTAGTCCCCTTGAGCAGTTCTTC. This codes for CASSPTSPLEQFF.

This chain uses TRBV5-1 with TRBJ2-3; 8 bases agree with TRBD2. Germline trimming cut 2 bases from V and 6 bases from J; bases unmatched to any gene: 5. The germline gives CDR1 SGHRS, CDR2 YFSETQ. The CDR3 runs 14 residues. CDR3 amino acids: CASSFLAGADTQYF. The CDR3 coding sequence is TGCGCCAGCAGCTTTCTAGCGGGTGCGGATACGCAGTATTTT. The whole variable domain, remainder taken from reference TRBV5-1 and TRBJ2-3, is KAGVTQTPRYLIKTRGQQVTLSCSPISGHRSVSWYQQTPGQGLQFLFEYFSETQRNKGNFPGRFSGRQFSNSRSEMNVSTLELGDSALYLCASSFLAGADTQYFGPGTRLTVL.

V gene TRBV5-1 combines with J gene TRBJ2-7; tentative D call: TRBD1 (6 bases). CDR1 and CDR2 (germline): SGHRS, YFSETQ. V gave up 4 bases and J gave up 2 bases, with 16 bases separating them. This CDR3 spans 15 amino acids. In DNA form, the CDR3 reads TGCGCCAGCAGCGGGGGCATCAGGGGTGCCTACGAGCAGTACTTC. Its protein product is CASSGGIRGAYEQYF.

V is TRBV15 and J is TRBJ2-7, with D hard to call. Germline CDR1 reads LNHNV; CDR2 reads YYDKDF (reference sequence). The CDR3 has 14 amino acids. V dropped 0 bases and J dropped 3 bases, with 9 bases sitting between them. The CDR3 DNA reads as TGTGCCACCAGCAGAGATGAAGGGCTCTACGAGCAGTACTTC. This sequence encodes CATSRDEGLYEQYF.

The rearrangement joins TRBV5-6 to TRBJ1-2; D not resolved. V was cut by 1 base and J by 0 bases, with 13 bases left in between. CDR1 and CDR2 (germline): SGHDT, YYEEEE. The CDR3 extends over 16 amino acids. The CDR3 DNA sequence: TGTGCCAGCAGCTTGAACGGCGACTTTGCTAACTATGGCTACACCTTC. This codes for CASSLNGDFANYGYTF.

This CDR3 reads CASSLQGTANQETQYF. The CDR3, as DNA: TGTGCCAGCAGCCTTCAAGGGACGGCGAACCAAGAGACCCAGTACTTC. The J gene is TRBJ2-5, the V gene TRBV2, with D perhaps given as TRBD1 or TRBD2 (5 bases each). There are 16 residues in the CDR3. The V gene lost 6 bases and the J gene lost 0 bases, with 17 bases spanning the gap. Germline V CDR1 and CDR2: SNHLY, FYNNEI.

The chain links TRBV2 to TRBJ2-7; D may be TRBD2 (5 bases). This CDR3 comprises 14 residues. V shed 7 bases and J shed 7 bases, with 20 bases lying between them. Germline lookup yields CDR1 SNHLY and CDR2 FYNNEI. CDR3 sequence (DNA): TGTGCCAGCAAACCCGGGTCCGCCGGGGAAGAGCAGTACTTC. Protein sequence: CASKPGSAGEEQYF.